The clone carrying this T cell receptor (beta chain) was seen just once. This record belongs to a study of T cell changes during pregnancy in multiple sclerosis. The CDR3 has 15 amino acids. Per the germline V gene, CDR1 is SQVTM and CDR2 is ANQGSEA. V lost 1 base, J lost 2 bases, and 5 bases stayed unmatched. Libraries were prepared by immunoSEQ multiplex PCR; TCRdb keeps only in-frame clonotypes and omits some of them. The repertoire holds about 55,000 clones, with 75% to 90% as singletons. The sequenced sample was CD4+ T cells from peripheral blood mononuclear cells, obtained in the first trimester of pregnancy. The clonotype originates from a female donor with multiple sclerosis, enrolled in a pregnancy study. V usage is TRBV29-1 and J usage is TRBJ1-2, with 9 bases that match TRBD1. CDR3 protein: CSVEVAGTGNYGYTF. DNA of the CDR3: TGCAGCGTTGAAGTCGCCGGGACAGGGAACTATGGCTACACCTTC. The full variable domain, completed using reference TRBV29-1 and TRBJ1-2, is SAVISQKPSRDICQRGTSLTIQCQVDSQVTMMFWYRQQPGQSLTLIATANQGSEATYESGFVIDKFPISRPNLTFSTLTVSNMSPEDSSIYLCSVEVAGTGNYGYTFGSGTRLTVV.